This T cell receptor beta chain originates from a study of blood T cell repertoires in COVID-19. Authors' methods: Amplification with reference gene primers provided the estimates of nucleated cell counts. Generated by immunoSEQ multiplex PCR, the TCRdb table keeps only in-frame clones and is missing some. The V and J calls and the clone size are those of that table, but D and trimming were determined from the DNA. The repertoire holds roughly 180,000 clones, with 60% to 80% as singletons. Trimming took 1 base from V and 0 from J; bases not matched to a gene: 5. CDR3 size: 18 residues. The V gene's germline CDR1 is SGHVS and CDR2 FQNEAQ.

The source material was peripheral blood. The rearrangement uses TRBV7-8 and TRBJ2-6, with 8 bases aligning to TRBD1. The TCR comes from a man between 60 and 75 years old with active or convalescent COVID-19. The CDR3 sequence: CASSLVGQASSGANVLTF. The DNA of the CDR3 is TGTGCCAGCAGCTTAGTGGGACAGGCTAGCTCTGGGGCCAACGTCCTGACTTTC.